This T cell receptor (beta chain) was captured in a study of T cells expressing NK-cell markers (dated by TCRdb to about 2020). For context, the study as a whole: In sorted CD3+CD56+NKG2C+, CD3+CD56+NKG2C- and CD3+CD56-NKG2C+ T-cell subsets from about 8 donors, TCR beta-chain repertoires were profiled. Seven of the eight sequenced donors were HCMV-seropositive and one was HCMV-seronegative. All eight donors whose samples were sequenced were randomly selected healthy volunteers, three of them men and five women. Illumina HiSeq 2000/2500, MiSeq or NextSeq was used to sequence libraries as 2 x 150 bp reads.

To determine HCMV serostatus, a commercial ELISA kit was used to detect HCMV-specific IgG in serum. Peripheral blood mononuclear cells were isolated from blood by Ficoll density gradient centrifugation. Details on this clonotype: Its antigen is not yet known.

Beyond this particular receptor, the publication reports: In more than five donors, the dominant CD3+CD56+NKG2C+ clonotypes were found to rank among the top 10 CD8+ clonotypes and to make up about 1.0-7.5% of CD8+ T cells. Those dominant clonotypes were again the most abundant among CD3+CD56-NKG2C+ cells in a handful of donors, at about 25-60.1%. Whether the expanded NKG2C-expressing T cell clones were specific for HCMV antigens was left unclear.

Measured from the cysteine to the phenylalanine, the CDR3 is 15 residues long. Only the protein is on record. Based on the germline V gene, the CDR1 and CDR2 sequences are SGDLS and YYNGEE. Data came from an Illumina HiSeq 2000. 5'RACE template switching, by which a universal primer site and unique molecular identifiers were added, was used to make TCR beta cDNA libraries. cDNA synthesis was primed from the TCR beta constant segment and was followed by two successive PCR amplification steps. The study's own analysis went as follows. Reads were demultiplexed and grouped by UMI with MIGEC, and clonotypes were assembled and quantified with MiTCR. To exclude erroneous sequences, only TCR cDNA sequences supported by at least two reads were retained. The tcR package was used for downstream repertoire analysis, and clonotypes were matched across fractions by CDR3 nucleotide sequence plus V segment. VDJmatch was used to annotate antigen specificity against VDJdb, with one amino acid substitution in CDR3 allowed. TCRdb reprocessed the reads and lists each CDR3 protein sequence as a single entry, with no DNA. These V and J calls derive from TCRdb rather than the authors' analysis. This sample's listing comprises about 400,000 distinct CDR3 sequences. In total, the top ten clones hold roughly a tenth of the sample.

Input material: blood T cells: a sorted CD56 or NKG2C T cell subset, CD4+ or CD8+ T cells, or bulk PBMC T cells (not recorded which). The TCR originated in a woman in her 50s in good health. Donor details come from another sample of the same person, matched by shared clones. The chain is encoded by TRBV9 joined to TRBJ2-2; TCRdb reports TRBD2, a call that lacks DNA to check it against. CDR3 sequence: CASSPLGGGTGELFF.